The entry below describes one TCR beta chain. No antigen is known for it. The data originate from a study of OX40 agonist ivuxolimab in advanced cancers. The overall study: The study gave patients intravenous ivuxolimab at 0.01 to 10 mg/kg every 2 weeks.

Notes on the study in general: In the 0.1-3.0 mg/kg groups, partial responders showed among the lowest expansion. Doses of 0.1 to 3.0 mg/kg were accompanied by clonal expansion of CD4+ and CD8+ blood T cells by week 6.

The protocol was immunoSEQ multiplex PCR, while the TCRdb copy is restricted to in-frame clones and leaves out a portion. The sample lists about 93,000 clones; under 95% were seen once. The V gene's germline CDR1 is WSHSY and CDR2 SAAADI. Trimming took 3 bases from V and 4 from J; bases not matched to a gene: 4. The CDR3 loop spans 16 amino acids. The clonotype comes from an adult with an advanced solid tumor such as melanoma, head and neck, liver or kidney cancer. The chain joins TRBV10-2 to TRBJ2-3, with 13 bases lining up with TRBD2. This specimen consisted of CD4+ or CD8+ T cells sorted from blood, obtained in a trial of the OX40 agonist ivuxolimab. CDR3 loop: CASSEGLAGVADTQYF. In DNA form, the CDR3 reads TGCGCCAGCAGTGAAGGACTAGCGGGAGTCGCAGATACGCAGTATTTT.